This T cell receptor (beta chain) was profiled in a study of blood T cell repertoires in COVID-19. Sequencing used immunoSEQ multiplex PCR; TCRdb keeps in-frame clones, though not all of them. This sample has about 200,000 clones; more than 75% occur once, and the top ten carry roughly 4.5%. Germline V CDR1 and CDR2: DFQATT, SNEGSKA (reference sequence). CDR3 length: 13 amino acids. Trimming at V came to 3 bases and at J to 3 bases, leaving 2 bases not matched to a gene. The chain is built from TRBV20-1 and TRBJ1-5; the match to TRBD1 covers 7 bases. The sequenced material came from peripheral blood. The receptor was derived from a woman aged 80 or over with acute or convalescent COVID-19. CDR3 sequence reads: CSASGQVNQPQHF. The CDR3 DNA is TGCAGTGCTAGTGGACAGGTCAATCAGCCCCAGCATTTT.